This section outlines one TCR beta chain sequence together with its context. The target antigen is unknown. The CDR3 is made up of 13 amino acids. Trimming shortened V by 4 bases and J by 1 base, and 4 bases separated the two germline ends. In germline, CDR1 is MGHDK, CDR2 SYGVNS. This entry is derived from a study of Ad26.COV2.S vaccination and SARS-CoV-2 variants. Study findings and constraints: Compared with placebo recipients, vaccine recipients had higher spike-specific TCR breadth. From the TCR breadth and depth analyses, total T cell responses may have been underestimated.

Described treatment: some 19 received Ad26.COV2.S at low or high dose, single or two shots; 5 received placebo; per-sample allocation not given. Sampling happened 63 days after the first vaccine or placebo injection. Sequencing used immunoSEQ multiplex PCR; TCRdb keeps in-frame clones, though not all of them. Among about 350,000 clones listed, 88% were seen once. This chain joins TRBV25-1 and TRBJ2-2; D unclear. The TCR sequence derives from a person between 18 and 65 years old who received the Ad26.COV2.S COVID-19 vaccine or a placebo. The source was peripheral blood, collected in a trial of Ad26.COV2.S vaccine versus placebo. The CDR3 DNA sequence: TGTGCCAGCAGTGCGCAGAACACCGGGGAGCTGTTTTTT. Protein product: CASSAQNTGELFF.